In its sample, the clone carrying this T cell receptor (beta chain) was seen once. Clinical history as reported by participants underpinned cohort assignment. Within 2 weeks before study entry, exposed participants met a COVID-19 case. This specimen belongs to a study of blood T cell repertoires in COVID-19. From germline, CDR1 is MNHNS and CDR2 SASEGT. The CDR3 is made up of 13 amino acids. Trimming took off 2 bases at V and 1 base at J, with 6 bases between the two ends. The method was immunoSEQ multiplex PCR; TCRdb's version includes in-frame clones alone and lacks a portion of them. The repertoire holds hundreds of thousands of clones, with over 85% as singletons.

The receptor was derived from a woman between 50 and 59 years old who had been exposed to COVID-19. The V and J genes are TRBV6-1 and TRBJ2-7; D gene unclear. Sequencing used PBMCs or T cells enriched from blood (not recorded which). CDR3 in amino acids: CASSETGSYEQYF. CDR3 in DNA: TGTGCCAGCAGTGAAACGGGTTCCTACGAGCAGTACTTC.